This entry lists 10 T cell receptor beta chains sequenced from one sample in a study of T-cell reconstitution after alpha-beta-depleted transplantation in children. As it was prepared, the TCRbeta library received unique molecular identifiers. TCRdb passed the PCR reads through MiXCR, listing each CDR3 protein once. The sample records roughly 170,000 distinct CDR3 sequences, approximately 6.6% being singletons. Sequenced material: PBMCs from the stem cell graft donor, taken from the stem cell graft. These receptor sequences come from a human donor who donated a stem cell graft to a child with Wiskott-Aldrich syndrome.

This chain links TRBV10-2 with TRBJ1-2, with D perhaps matching TRBD1 (6 bases). Germline CDR1 reads WSHSY; CDR2 reads SAAADI. This CDR3 has 13 amino acids. Trimming stripped 6 bases from V and 6 bases from J, with 14 bases between. For the CDR3, the DNA is TGCGCCAGCAGAGAGGGGGGGGAAGATGGCTACACCTTC. This gives the protein CASREGGEDGYTF.

A remark on this clonotype: This clone may be a read error of a much larger clone one base away. V gene TRBV7-9 combines with J gene TRBJ2-7; unclear D gene. The CDR3 has 12 amino acids. Germline assignment: CDR1 SEHNR and CDR2 FQNEAQ (reference sequence). Trimming shortened V by 6 bases and J by 3 bases, and 9 bases separated the two germline ends. The CDR3: CASSVPYYEQYF. The CDR3 nucleotides read TGTGCCAGCAGTGTTCCATACTACGAGCAGTACTTC.

This clonotype has a count of ten or more. This chain connects TRBV12-3 or TRBV12-4 to TRBJ2-7; D unclear. The CDR3 loop spans 14 amino acids. Trimming took 2 bases from V and 7 from J, leaving 15 bases between them. The CDR3 nucleotides read TGTGCCAGCAGTTTAAACGCTAGAGGAGTTGAGCAGTACTTC. Its translation: CASSLNARGVEQYF.

The sample holds many counts of this clonotype. This chain links TRBV10-3 with TRBJ1-2, with D hard to call. V was shortened by 2 bases and J by 5 bases, with 12 bases between the two germline ends. The CDR3 covers 14 residues. Germline V gives CDR1 ENHRY, CDR2 SYGVKD. Written as DNA, the CDR3 is TGTGCCATCAGTGAGCTCGATGGGTATTATGGCTACACCTTC. It translates to CAISELDGYYGYTF.

This clonotype was seen at least ten times. V gene TRBV20-1 combines with J gene TRBJ1-1, with D unresolved. CDR1 and CDR2 from the germline V gene are DFQATT and SNEGSKA (reference sequence). The V gene lost 5 bases and the J gene lost 0 bases, with 16 bases spanning the gap. This CDR3 has 15 amino acids. DNA of the CDR3: TGCAGTGCTCGGTTTGAGGCAAGCATGAACACTGAAGCTTTCTTT. It yields the protein CSARFEASMNTEAFF.

The chain couples TRBV6-4 to TRBJ2-3; perhaps TRBD1 as D (5 bases). Germline V gene sequence: CDR1 MRHNA, CDR2 SNTAGT. V shed 2 bases and J shed 0 bases, with 6 bases lying between them. The CDR3 loop spans 14 amino acids. The CDR3 here is CASSDRGSTDTQYF. The DNA of the CDR3 is TGTGCCAGCAGTGACAGGGGTAGCACAGATACGCAGTATTTT.

This sequence joins TRBV7-6 and TRBJ2-1, with a possible D match to TRBD1 (7 bases). Per germline, CDR1 SGHVS and CDR2 FNYEAQ. The CDR3 is made up of 12 amino acids. V dropped 6 bases and J dropped 8 bases, with 11 bases sitting between them. DNA for the CDR3: TGTGCCAGCAGTCAGGGGGGAGATGAGCAGTTCTTC. Protein product: CASSQGGDEQFF.

The sample holds many counts of this clonotype. CDR3 sequence reads: CASSTGLLNTEAFF. In DNA form, the CDR3 reads TGTGCCAGCAGCACCGGACTCTTGAACACTGAAGCTTTCTTT. The rearrangement uses TRBV7-9 and TRBJ1-1; D is undetermined. Trimming cost V 5 bases and J 0 bases, with 10 bases left between them. Germline CDR1 SEHNR, CDR2 FQNEAQ (reference sequence). CDR3 length equals 14 residues.

Only a few counts were recorded for this clonotype. V usage is TRBV19 and J usage is TRBJ1-1; no clear D. In germline, CDR1 is LNHDA, CDR2 SQIVND (reference sequence). V lost 3 bases to trimming and J lost 1 base, with 6 bases between them. CDR3 size: 13 residues. The DNA for the CDR3 is TGTGCCAGTAGTATGCTGGGGAACACTGAAGCTTTCTTT. This encodes CASSMLGNTEAFF.

The rearrangement joins TRBV20-1 to TRBJ2-7; perhaps TRBD2 as D (5 bases). The V and J ends lost 0 bases and 3 bases respectively, with 12 bases between them. Per the germline V gene, CDR1 is DFQATT and CDR2 is SNEGSKA (reference sequence). The CDR3 covers 14 residues. CDR3 loop: CSARDAGGLYEQYF. Written as DNA, the CDR3 is TGCAGTGCTAGAGACGCGGGTGGTCTCTACGAGCAGTACTTC.